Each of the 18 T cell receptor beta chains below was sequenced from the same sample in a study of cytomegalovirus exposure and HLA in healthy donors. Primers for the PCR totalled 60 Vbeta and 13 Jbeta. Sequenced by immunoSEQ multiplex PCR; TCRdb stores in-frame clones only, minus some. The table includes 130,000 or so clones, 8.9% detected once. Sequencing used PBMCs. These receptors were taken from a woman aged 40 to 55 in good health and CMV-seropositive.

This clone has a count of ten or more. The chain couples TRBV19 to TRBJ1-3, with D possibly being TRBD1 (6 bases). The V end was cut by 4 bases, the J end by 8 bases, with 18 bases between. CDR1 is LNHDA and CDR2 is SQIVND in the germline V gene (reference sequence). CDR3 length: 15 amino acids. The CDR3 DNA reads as TGTGCCAGTAGTAAGGAAACAGGGCGTATGGACACCATATATTTT. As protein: CASSKETGRMDTIYF.

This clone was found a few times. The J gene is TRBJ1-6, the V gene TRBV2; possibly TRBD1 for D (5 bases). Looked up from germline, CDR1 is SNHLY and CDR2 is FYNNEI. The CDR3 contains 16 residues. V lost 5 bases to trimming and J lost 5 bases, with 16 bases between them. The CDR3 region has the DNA TGTGCCAGCAGTAAGGGGCCCCCTTCTAATAATTCACCCCTCCACTTT. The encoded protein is CASSKGPPSNNSPLHF.

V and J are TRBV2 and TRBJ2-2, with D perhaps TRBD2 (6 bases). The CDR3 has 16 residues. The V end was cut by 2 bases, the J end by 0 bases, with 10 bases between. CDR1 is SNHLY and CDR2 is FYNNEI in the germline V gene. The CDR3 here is CASSEFLAANTGELFF. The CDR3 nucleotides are TGTGCCAGCAGTGAATTCTTAGCGGCGAACACCGGGGAGCTGTTTTTT.

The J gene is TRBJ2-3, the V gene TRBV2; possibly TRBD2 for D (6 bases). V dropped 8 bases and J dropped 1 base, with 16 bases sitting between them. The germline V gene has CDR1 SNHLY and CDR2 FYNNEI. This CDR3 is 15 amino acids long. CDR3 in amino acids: CASSGVAQGTDTQYF. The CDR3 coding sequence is TGTGCCAGCTCGGGGGTGGCGCAGGGCACAGATACGCAGTATTTT.

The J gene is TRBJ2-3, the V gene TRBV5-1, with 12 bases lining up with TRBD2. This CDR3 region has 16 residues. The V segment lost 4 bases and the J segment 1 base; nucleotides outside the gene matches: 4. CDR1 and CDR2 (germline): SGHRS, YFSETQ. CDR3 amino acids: CASSLRTSGGTDTQYF. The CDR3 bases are TGCGCCAGCAGCCTGAGGACTAGCGGGGGCACAGATACGCAGTATTTT.

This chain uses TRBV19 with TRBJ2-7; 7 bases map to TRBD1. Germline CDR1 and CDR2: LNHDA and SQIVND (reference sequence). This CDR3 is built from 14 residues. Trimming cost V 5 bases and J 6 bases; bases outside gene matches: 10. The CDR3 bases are TGTGCCAGTAGTGTCGGACAGGCAGCTTTCGAGCAGTACTTC. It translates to CASSVGQAAFEQYF. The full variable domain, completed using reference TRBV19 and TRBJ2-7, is DGGITQSPKYLFRKEGQNVTLSCEQNLNHDAMYWYRQDPGQGLRLIYYSQIVNDFQKGDIAEGYSVSREKKESFPLTVTSAQKNPTAFYLCASSVGQAAFEQYFGPGTRLTVT.

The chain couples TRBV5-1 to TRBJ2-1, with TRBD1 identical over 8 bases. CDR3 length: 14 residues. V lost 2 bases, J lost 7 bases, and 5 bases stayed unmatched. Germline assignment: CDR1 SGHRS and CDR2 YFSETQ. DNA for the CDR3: TGCGCCAGCAGCTTCGGACAGGGATCGAATGAGCAGTTCTTC. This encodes CASSFGQGSNEQFF.

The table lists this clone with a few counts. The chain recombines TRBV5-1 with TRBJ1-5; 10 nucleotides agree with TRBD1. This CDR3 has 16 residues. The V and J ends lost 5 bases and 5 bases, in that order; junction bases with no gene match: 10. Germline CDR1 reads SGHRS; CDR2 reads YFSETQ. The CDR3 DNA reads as TGCGCCAGCAGACTTGGTGGGGACAGGGGAGATCAGCCCCAGCATTTT. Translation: CASRLGGDRGDQPQHF.

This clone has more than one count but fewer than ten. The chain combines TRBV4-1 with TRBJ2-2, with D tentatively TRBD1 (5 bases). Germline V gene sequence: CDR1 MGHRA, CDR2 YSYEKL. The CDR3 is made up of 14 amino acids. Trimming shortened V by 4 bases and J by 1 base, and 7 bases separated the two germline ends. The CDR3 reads CASSPQENTGELFF. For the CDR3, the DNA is TGCGCCAGCAGCCCACAGGAGAACACCGGGGAGCTGTTTTTT.

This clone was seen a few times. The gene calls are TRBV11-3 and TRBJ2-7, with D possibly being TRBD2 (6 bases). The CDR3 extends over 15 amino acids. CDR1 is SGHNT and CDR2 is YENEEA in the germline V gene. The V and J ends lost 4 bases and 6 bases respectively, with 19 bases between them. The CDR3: CASSSPKGRQAEQYF. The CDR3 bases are TGTGCCAGCAGCTCCCCCAAAGGGAGGCAGGCCGAGCAGTACTTC.

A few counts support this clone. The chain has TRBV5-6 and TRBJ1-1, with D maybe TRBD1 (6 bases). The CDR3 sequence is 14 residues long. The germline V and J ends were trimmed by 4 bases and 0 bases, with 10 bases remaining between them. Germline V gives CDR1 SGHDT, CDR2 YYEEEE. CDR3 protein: CASSEAGVNTEAFF. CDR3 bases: TGTGCCAGCAGCGAAGCAGGGGTGAACACTGAAGCTTTCTTT.

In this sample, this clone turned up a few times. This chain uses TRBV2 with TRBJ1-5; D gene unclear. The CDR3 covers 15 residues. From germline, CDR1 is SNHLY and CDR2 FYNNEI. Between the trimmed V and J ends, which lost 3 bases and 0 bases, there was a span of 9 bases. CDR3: CASSDGGYSNQPQHF. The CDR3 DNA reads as TGTGCCAGCAGTGATGGCGGGTATAGCAATCAGCCCCAGCATTTT.

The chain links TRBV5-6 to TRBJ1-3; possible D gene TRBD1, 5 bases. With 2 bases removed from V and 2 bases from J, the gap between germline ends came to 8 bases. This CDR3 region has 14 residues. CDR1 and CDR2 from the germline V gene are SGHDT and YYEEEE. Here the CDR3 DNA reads TGTGCCAGCAGCTTAATAGGGGCTGGAAACACCATATATTTT. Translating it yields CASSLIGAGNTIYF.

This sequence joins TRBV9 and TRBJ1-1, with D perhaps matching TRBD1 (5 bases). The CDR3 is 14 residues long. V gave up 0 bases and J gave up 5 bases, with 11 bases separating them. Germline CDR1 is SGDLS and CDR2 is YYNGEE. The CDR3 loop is CASSVAGAGTEAFF. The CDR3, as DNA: TGTGCCAGCAGCGTAGCTGGGGCTGGGACTGAAGCTTTCTTT. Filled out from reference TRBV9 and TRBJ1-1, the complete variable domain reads DSGVTQTPKHLITATGQRVTLRCSPRSGDLSVYWYQQSLDQGLQFLIQYYNGEERAKGNILERFSAQQFPDLHSELNLSSLELGDSALYFCASSVAGAGTEAFFGQGTRLTVV.

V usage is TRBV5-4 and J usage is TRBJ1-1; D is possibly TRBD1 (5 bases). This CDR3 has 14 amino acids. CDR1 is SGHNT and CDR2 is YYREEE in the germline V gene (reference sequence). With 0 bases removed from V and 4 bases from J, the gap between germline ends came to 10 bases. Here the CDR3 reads CASSLVGGGTEAFF. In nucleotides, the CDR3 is TGTGCCAGCAGCTTGGTGGGGGGAGGCACTGAAGCTTTCTTT.

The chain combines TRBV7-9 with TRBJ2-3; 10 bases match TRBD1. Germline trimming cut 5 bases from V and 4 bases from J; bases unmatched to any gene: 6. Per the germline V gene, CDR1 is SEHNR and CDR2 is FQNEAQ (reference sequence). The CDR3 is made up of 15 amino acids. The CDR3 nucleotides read TGTGCCAGCAGCCCAAAGACAGGGGGCCCAGATACGCAGTATTTT. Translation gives CASSPKTGGPDTQYF. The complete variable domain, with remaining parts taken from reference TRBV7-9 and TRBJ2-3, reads DTGVSQNPRHKITKRGQNVTFRCDPISEHNRLYWYRQTLGQGPEFLTYFQNEAQLEKSRLLSDRFSAERPKGSFSTLEIQRTEQGDSAMYLCASSPKTGGPDTQYFGPGTRLTVL.

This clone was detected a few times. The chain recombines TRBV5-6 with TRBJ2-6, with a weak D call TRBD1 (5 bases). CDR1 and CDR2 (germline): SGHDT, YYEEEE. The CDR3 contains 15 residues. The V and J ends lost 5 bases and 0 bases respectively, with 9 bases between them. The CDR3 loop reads CASSFRASGANVLTF. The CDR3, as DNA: TGTGCCAGCAGTTTCAGGGCCTCTGGGGCCAACGTCCTGACTTTC.

CDR3 coding DNA: TGCGCCAGCAGCAGGGAGCTCACAGATACGCAGTATTTT. It yields the protein CASSRELTDTQYF. V usage is TRBV5-1 and J usage is TRBJ2-3; D possibly corresponds to TRBD2 (5 bases). Trimming removed 4 bases from V and 2 bases from J, with 8 bases in between. This CDR3 region has 13 residues. Germline values: CDR1 SGHRS, CDR2 YFSETQ.